The T cell receptor beta chain described here comes from a study of glioma-infiltrating T cells after dendritic cell vaccination. Study findings and constraints: Patients with more pretreatment TILs had longer time to progression and survival. TCR clonality showed no direct relationship with survival.

The primer mix had 60 V beta and 13 J beta primers. TCRdb's table, derived via immunoSEQ multiplex PCR, lists solely in-frame clones and lacks some. The profile shows roughly 60,000 clones, roughly 80% of them singletons. Time point indicated: after dendritic cell vaccination, including at tumor progression/relapse. Fresh-frozen tumor tissue and more than two years of survival data were available for all. Trimming removed 0 bases at V and 3 bases at J, with 11 bases between. CDR1 and CDR2 from the germline V gene are GTSNPN and SVGIG (reference sequence). CDR3 length: 14 residues. About this clone itself: Its antigen remains unknown.

The source is a human donor with glioblastoma. The rearrangement joins TRBV30 to TRBJ1-2; D might be TRBD1 (5 bases). The sequencing used blood, collected after dendritic cell vaccination. CDR3: CAWSVGRAYYGYTF. Here the CDR3 DNA reads TGTGCCTGGAGTGTCGGCAGGGCCTACTATGGCTACACCTTC.